Included here is one T cell receptor (beta chain) sequence, with context. Its recognized antigen is unknown. No per-base quality is available; no much larger clone lies one base away. The instrument given in TCRdb is Illumina NovaSeq 6000. TCRalpha and TCRbeta cDNA libraries were constructed by 5'RACE with constant-segment primers, with sample barcodes and unique molecular identifiers being introduced. Trizol reagent was used to extract RNA from every sample. Amplification of the libraries took two PCR steps, and the second step added a second sample barcode plus Illumina TruSeq adapters. Sequencing of the libraries was done on an Illumina NovaSeq, producing 2 x 150 bp paired-end reads. The authors processed their data as follows. Demultiplexing of reads and collapsing into UMI-guided consensus sequences were performed with migec v1.2.7. Using mixcr v2.1.11, UMI consensuses were aligned to TRA and TRB V and J templates and then assembled into clonotypes. Clonotypes were classified as expanded or contracted when called significant by both edgeR and NoisET, with noise models trained on biological replicates. For edgeR calls, a false discovery rate-adjusted p below 0.01 and a log2 fold-change threshold of 1 were applied. As an exploratory analysis of dynamics, max-normalized trajectories of the 1000 most abundant clonotypes were examined by PCA with hierarchical clustering. Each responding clone was given a CD4 or CD8 phenotype based on the CD4+ and CD8+ repertoires, which had been sequenced separately. The raw public reads went through TCRdb reprocessing: fastp at Q25, MiXCR clone calling, in-frame beta chains kept. Here each entry gathers all rows of one CDR3 protein and keeps the most common genes and DNA. The V and J calls and clone size are TCRdb's, not the authors'. This sample holds 250,000 to 400,000 distinct CDR3 sequences; approximately 14% were observed only once. The ten largest account for 20% to 25% of the sample.

The data derive from a study of T-cell memory formation after mild COVID-19 (dated by TCRdb to about 2021). Some background on the complete study: Most TCR sequence clusters were specific to one of the two donors. T-cell clones expanding and contracting after mild COVID-19 in a couple of donors were tracked by longitudinal TCRalpha and TCRbeta repertoire sequencing. The cohort was made up of two young adult volunteers, one female and one male, who were previously healthy.

What the study reported, not specific to this receptor: SARS-CoV-2 specificity was not confirmed for the second-wave clones peaking on day 37. Some responding clones were detected in pre-infection memory, which suggested that pre-existing cross-reactive memory T cells had joined the SARS-CoV-2 response. The study covered only two mild cases, and larger cohorts including severe cases with pre-infection samples were considered necessary. Balanced CD4/CD8 phenotypes were observed for clones contracting from day 15 to 85, whereas a bias towards CD4+ was observed for a second wave of clones expanding from day 15 to 37. Contracting CD4+ clones appeared mostly in the CM and EM memory subsets, whereas CD8+ clones were enriched in EMRA.

PBMCs were isolated by Ficoll-Paque density gradient centrifugation. V lost 5 bases and J lost 4 bases, and the count of bases not matched to a germline gene is 5. Via the germline V gene, CDR1 is KGHDR and CDR2 SFDVKD. Including cysteine and phenylalanine, the CDR3 has 15 amino acids. The sequence is cut down to CDR3 DNA, 45 bases in frame from base 1. The sample consisted of PBMCs or a T cell subset sorted from them (not recorded which). Rearrangement joined TRBV24-1 to TRBJ2-3; 10 central bases correspond to TRBD2. The TCR originated in a man in his late teens or twenties who had mild COVID-19 (a few samples of this study predate the infection). The sample titles of this study are shuffled in the database, so cell type and time point are left out; the donor was told from shared clones. The DNA sequence follows: TGTGCCACCAGTGCAACTAGCGGGGAATCAGATACGCAGTATTTT. It codes for CATSATSGESDTQYF.